This is a list of T cell receptor beta chains from one sample in a study of control samples from healthy donors and cancer patients. Generated by immunoSEQ multiplex PCR, the TCRdb table keeps only in-frame clones and is missing some. In the table there are approximately 150,000 clones, about 94% of which are singletons. Sequenced material: PBMCs. These receptors were collected from a man aged 55-75 years with colorectal cancer. The CDR3 runs from the conserved cysteine through the conserved F or W. Each record gives: D gene, V gene, clone size, J gene, CDR3 DNA, CDR3 protein. The D gene is left open where the match is weak. Rows may omit the clone size; those that give it use once, few, many or a size class.

>-|TRBV25-1|-|TRBJ2-1
TGTGCCAGCAGTGTTCCAGGGCTCATGTACAATGAGCAGTTCTTC
CASSVPGLMYNEQFF
>TRBD1|TRBV27|-|TRBJ2-7
TGTGCCAGCAGACGCAGCGGGACAGGGCACTACGAGCAGTACTTC
CASRRSGTGHYEQYF
>-|TRBV19|once|TRBJ1-2
TGTCAATCCTATGGCTACACCTTC
CQSYGYTF
>TRBD1|TRBV9|-|TRBJ2-3
TGTGCCAGCAGCCTAGACAGGGGAGGCACAGATACGCAGTATTTT
CASSLDRGGTDTQYF
>-|TRBV19|-|TRBJ1-1
TGTGCCAGTAGGAGGGTGGAGGACACTGAAGCTTTCTTT
CASRRVEDTEAFF
>-|TRBV6-2/TRBV6-3|once|TRBJ1-5
TGTGCCAGCAGTTACTCCGTGGGGATTAGCAATCAGCCCCAGCATTTT
CASSYSVGISNQPQHF
>-|TRBV7-9|-|TRBJ1-1
TGTGCCAGCAGCGCCGTGAACACTGAAGCTTTCTTT
CASSAVNTEAFF
>-|TRBV6-5|-|TRBJ2-1
TGTGCCAGCATTTCCGGGACTCCAAAAAATGAGCAGTTCTTC
CASISGTPKNEQFF
>-|TRBV30|-|TRBJ1-5
TGTGCCTGGAGTTTGGCGGACCCCTCGACTGGGCAGCCCCAGCATTTT
CAWSLADPSTGQPQHF
>TRBD1|TRBV19|-|TRBJ1-1
TGTGCCAGTAGTACTGACAGGGGGAACACTGAAGCTTTCTTT
CASSTDRGNTEAFF
>-|TRBV2|-|TRBJ1-6
TGTGCCAGCACGTCCGGGGTCGGCTCCTATAATTCACCCCTCCACTTT
CASTSGVGSYNSPLHF